The 28 T cell receptor beta chains below all came from one sample that was sequenced in a study of blood T cell repertoires in COVID-19. Measured with immunoSEQ multiplex PCR; TCRdb has only the in-frame clones, and not every one. The table lists around 300,000 clones, about 89% of them singletons. Sequencing input: PBMCs or T cells enriched from blood (not recorded which). These receptors all come from a woman between 18 and 29 years old who had recovered from COVID-19.

The chain combines TRBV6-5 with TRBJ1-2; 10 bases map to TRBD1. After removal of 6 bases from V and 2 bases from J, the junction contained 6 bases not matched to a gene. The CDR3 runs 15 residues. In germline, CDR1 is MNHEY, CDR2 SVGAGI. The CDR3 DNA reads TGTGCCAGCAGGAGGACAGGGGGAGCGAACTATGGCTACACCTTC. It encodes CASRRTGGANYGYTF.

The chain carries TRBV4-3 and TRBJ2-1, with D possibly TRBD2 on 6 matching bases. This CDR3 spans 13 amino acids. Deletions cut 4 bases from V and 9 bases from J, with 13 bases between. CDR1 is LGHNA, CDR2 YSLEER, per germline. The CDR3 DNA reads TGCGCCAGCAGCCCTTCTACCGGGAGTGAGCAGTTCTTC. This gives the protein CASSPSTGSEQFF.

The chain joins TRBV28 to TRBJ2-5; D gene ambiguous. The CDR3 loop spans 11 amino acids. The germline CDR1 and CDR2 sequences are MDHEN and SYDVKM. Trimming took 5 bases from V and 5 from J, leaving 6 bases between them. The CDR3 spells CASSLLETQYF. Here the CDR3 DNA reads TGTGCCAGCAGTCTTCTCGAGACCCAGTACTTC.

The chain links TRBV30 to TRBJ2-7; 8 nucleotides agree with TRBD2. CDR1 is GTSNPN, CDR2 SVGIG, per germline (reference sequence). J was trimmed by 4 bases and V by 0 bases; bases with no gene match: 14. CDR3 length equals 17 residues. The CDR3 spells CAWSVQLSGAPHYEQYF. CDR3 DNA: TGTGCCTGGAGTGTACAACTTAGCGGGGCCCCCCATTACGAGCAGTACTTC.

As DNA, the CDR3 is TGCGCCAGCAGACCGGGACAGGGGGACCATGGCTACACCTTC. Its translation: CASRPGQGDHGYTF. The V call is TRBV4-3, the J call TRBJ1-2; 11 bases match TRBD1. The V gene end was trimmed by 6 bases and the J gene end by 6 bases; junction bases not matched to a gene: 6. The CDR3 totals 14 residues. Germline V gene data show CDR1 as LGHNA and CDR2 as YSLEER.

V usage is TRBV27 and J usage is TRBJ2-5, with 7 bases matching TRBD2. The V gene end was trimmed by 11 bases and the J gene end by 1 base; junction bases not matched to a gene: 4. CDR1 and CDR2 from the germline V gene are MNHEY and SMNVEV (reference sequence). The CDR3 contains 12 residues. This CDR3 reads CAAGEGQETQYF. As DNA, the CDR3 is TGTGCCGCGGGGGAGGGCCAAGAGACCCAGTACTTC.

Points on this clone: Relative to the germline gene, one junction end is altered; a read error may explain this. CDR3 sequence: CASSLDGDYGYIF. CDR3 coding DNA: TGCGCCAGCAGCTTGGACGGGGACTATGGCTACATCTTC. This rearrangement joins TRBV5-1 to TRBJ1-2; D is possibly TRBD1 (5 bases). The CDR3 spans 13 residues. Germline V lookup: CDR1 SGHRS, CDR2 YFSETQ.

The J gene is TRBJ2-5, the V gene TRBV5-8; D uncertain. This CDR3 contains 15 residues. Trimming pared 0 bases from V and 3 bases from J, leaving 12 bases between. Looked up from germline, CDR1 is SGHTS and CDR2 is YDEGEE. CDR3 loop: CASSLVVYPKETQYF. CDR3 nucleotide sequence: TGTGCCAGCAGCTTGGTAGTCTACCCGAAAGAGACCCAGTACTTC.

The chain employs TRBV5-1 and TRBJ2-7, with 8 bases fitting TRBD1. V trimming: 0 bases; J trimming: 3 bases; junction bases outside the gene matches: 2. Germline V gives CDR1 SGHRS, CDR2 YFSETQ. This CDR3 has 14 residues. The CDR3 region has the DNA TGCGCCAGCAGCTTGGGGACAGGGATCTACGAGCAGTACTTC. Protein: CASSLGTGIYEQYF.

The chain recombines TRBV28 with TRBJ2-1; 12 bases agree with TRBD2. Germline assignment: CDR1 MDHEN and CDR2 SYDVKM. V trimming: 1 base; J trimming: 15 bases; junction bases outside the gene matches: 13. The CDR3 totals 16 residues. CDR3 in DNA: TGTGCCAGCAGTTTATTGGGGAACCGAGGACTAGCGGGGCGGTTCTTC. It yields the protein CASSLLGNRGLAGRFF.

This chain uses TRBV30 with TRBJ1-4; a possible D gene is TRBD1 (6 bases). CDR1 and CDR2 from the germline V gene are GTSNPN and SVGIG (reference sequence). With 5 bases removed from V and 3 bases from J, the gap between germline ends came to 13 bases. The CDR3 extends over 14 amino acids. The CDR3 sequence: CAWGWGRANEKLFF. As DNA, the CDR3 is TGTGCCTGGGGCTGGGGGCGGGCTAATGAAAAACTGTTTTTT.

This chain connects TRBV2 to TRBJ1-6; D might be TRBD1 (5 bases). The CDR3 covers 15 residues. V lost 0 bases to trimming and J lost 8 bases, with 11 bases between them. Germline CDR1 and CDR2: SNHLY and FYNNEI. CDR3 in amino acids: CASSEAPGLDSPLHF. The CDR3, as DNA: TGTGCCAGCAGTGAAGCGCCGGGACTGGATTCACCCCTCCACTTT.

J is TRBJ2-7 and V is TRBV10-1, with D possibly TRBD2 on 6 matching bases. Trimming took 8 bases from V and 4 from J, leaving 21 bases between them. The CDR3 length is 15 residues. CDR1 WNHNN and CDR2 SYGVQD come from the germline V gene (reference sequence). The CDR3 loop reads CASSLGRFPPYEQYF. The CDR3 DNA reads TGCGCCAGCTCCCTCGGGAGATTTCCCCCTTACGAGCAGTACTTC.

The V and J genes are TRBV27 and TRBJ1-5, with TRBD1 as a possible D gene (5 bases). This CDR3 region has 21 residues. Trimming took 5 bases from V and 0 from J, leaving 29 bases between them. In germline, CDR1 is MNHEY, CDR2 SMNVEV (reference sequence). The CDR3 protein is CASSPSHFKRDLRFSNQPQHF. The CDR3 bases are TGTGCCAGCAGTCCCTCACACTTTAAGCGGGACCTTCGCTTTAGCAATCAGCCCCAGCATTTT.

The chain recombines TRBV7-8 with TRBJ2-3; 11 nucleotides match TRBD2. V gave up 1 base and J gave up 2 bases; unmatched junction bases: 8. This CDR3 region has 18 residues. Looked up from germline, CDR1 is SGHVS and CDR2 is FQNEAQ. The CDR3 nucleotides read TGTGCCAGCAGCTTAGTTAGCCTAGCGGGGGGCTCCACAGATACGCAGTATTTT. This encodes CASSLVSLAGGSTDTQYF.

J is TRBJ1-1 and V is TRBV10-2, with a weak D call TRBD1 (5 bases). Trimming left V 8 bases short and J 1 base short, with 20 bases between. Germline CDR1 reads WSHSY; CDR2 reads SAAADI. The CDR3 is made up of 16 amino acids. The CDR3 loop reads CASLSGYLVKNTEAFF. In DNA form, the CDR3 reads TGCGCCAGCCTGTCAGGGTACTTAGTGAAGAACACTGAAGCTTTCTTT.

This sequence joins TRBV11-3 and TRBJ1-1, with 7 bases lining up with TRBD1. CDR1 SGHNT and CDR2 YENEEA come from the germline V gene. CDR3 size: 20 residues. V was clipped by 0 bases and J by 1 base; unmatched bases: 17. The CDR3 coding sequence is TGTGCCAGCAGCTTAGATTACCTTAAGGGACAGCCTCTGGGGAACACTGAAGCTTTCTTT. It encodes CASSLDYLKGQPLGNTEAFF.

This clone was found once. The V gene is TRBV18, the J gene TRBJ1-1; D might be TRBD1 (6 bases). The V end lost 4 bases, the J end lost 1 base, and 22 bases lay between the germline ends. Germline V gene data show CDR1 as KGHSH and CDR2 as LQKENI. CDR3 length equals 18 residues. The chain's CDR3 is CASSHQEYEDSPNTEAFF. In DNA form, the CDR3 reads TGTGCCAGCTCACATCAAGAATACGAGGACAGTCCGAACACTGAAGCTTTCTTT. The full variable domain, with the rest looked up from reference TRBV18 and TRBJ1-1, is NAGVMQNPRHLVRRRGQEARLRCSPMKGHSHVYWYRQLPEEGLKFMVYLQKENIIDESGMPKERFSAEFPKEGPSILRIQQVVRGDSAAYFCASSHQEYEDSPNTEAFFGQGTRLTVV.

This clone has a handful of counts. This chain joins TRBV5-1 and TRBJ2-2; possibly TRBD1 for D (5 bases). This CDR3 comprises 16 residues. The germline V and J ends were trimmed by 4 bases and 0 bases, with 13 bases remaining between them. Germline CDR1 reads SGHRS; CDR2 reads YFSETQ. Here the CDR3 DNA reads TGCGCCAGCAGCCCCCTTGGGGCGTCGAACACCGGGGAGCTGTTTTTT. Its translation: CASSPLGASNTGELFF.

The chain is built from TRBV11-3 and TRBJ2-1; no clear D. V was cut by 5 bases and J by 5 bases, with 13 bases left in between. Germline CDR1 is SGHNT and CDR2 is YENEEA. The CDR3 runs to 14 residues. CDR3 coding DNA: TGTGCCAGCAGCCCTACCCGGAGTGACAATGAGCAGTTCTTC. This gives the protein CASSPTRSDNEQFF.

The chain joins TRBV7-9 to TRBJ1-4, with 9 bases matching TRBD1. The CDR3 runs to 15 residues. Germline CDR1 is SEHNR and CDR2 is FQNEAQ (reference sequence). V shed 5 bases and J 4 bases; nucleotides not matched to a gene: 5. The CDR3 here is CASSKQGAVNEKLFF. CDR3 coding DNA: TGTGCCAGCAGCAAACAGGGGGCGGTTAATGAAAAACTGTTTTTT.

Turning to this clone: Other DNA sequences in this sample translate to the same CDR3. This chain uses TRBV5-1 with TRBJ2-3, with D maybe TRBD1 (6 bases). With 4 bases removed from V and 0 bases from J, the gap between germline ends came to 9 bases. The CDR3 covers 14 residues. In germline, CDR1 is SGHRS, CDR2 YFSETQ. The CDR3 bases are TGCGCCAGCAGCGTGGGACAAAGCACAGATACGCAGTATTTT. This translates into CASSVGQSTDTQYF.

V gene TRBV18 combines with J gene TRBJ1-1; weak D call: TRBD1 (6 bases). Germline-derived CDR1 and CDR2 are KGHSH and LQKENI. The length of the CDR3 is 13 residues. V lost 5 bases and J 1 base, leaving 8 bases between the germline ends. CDR3 region: CASSGQPNTEAFF. Written as DNA, the CDR3 is TGTGCCAGCTCAGGACAGCCGAACACTGAAGCTTTCTTT.

This chain joins TRBV9 and TRBJ2-3; weak D call: TRBD1 (6 bases). There are 16 residues in the CDR3. V lost 4 bases to trimming and J lost 0 bases, with 15 bases between them. Germline V gene data show CDR1 as SGDLS and CDR2 as YYNGEE. CDR3 residues: CASSHNRETSTDTQYF. CDR3 nucleotide sequence: TGTGCCAGCAGCCATAACAGGGAAACTAGCACAGATACGCAGTATTTT.

The chain's CDR3 is CASSLNSGRPDTQYF. The CDR3 DNA reads TGTGCCAGCAGCTTAAATAGCGGGAGACCAGATACGCAGTATTTT. The chain employs TRBV7-2 and TRBJ2-3; 9 positions agree with TRBD2. V lost 2 bases, J lost 4 bases, and 4 bases stayed unmatched. Germline-derived CDR1 and CDR2 are SGHTA and FQGNSA. This CDR3 is built from 15 residues.

The chain employs TRBV5-1 and TRBJ1-2; a weak D match, TRBD1 (6 bases). The V and J ends lost 0 bases and 6 bases respectively, with 6 bases between them. Germline loops: CDR1 SGHRS, CDR2 YFSETQ. This CDR3 contains 12 residues. The DNA of the CDR3 is TGCGCCAGCAGCTTGGACAGGGATGGCTACACCTTC. It translates to CASSLDRDGYTF. The variable domain in full, with the rest retrieved from reference TRBV5-1 and TRBJ1-2, is KAGVTQTPRYLIKTRGQQVTLSCSPISGHRSVSWYQQTPGQGLQFLFEYFSETQRNKGNFPGRFSGRQFSNSRSEMNVSTLELGDSALYLCASSLDRDGYTFGSGTRLTVV.

This clone has a single count. V is TRBV7-2 and J is TRBJ1-5; D is ambiguous. The ends were cut back, 2 bases at V and 1 base at J, with 6 bases in the middle. The length of the CDR3 is 14 residues. Germline lookup yields CDR1 SGHTA and CDR2 FQGNSA. The CDR3 coding sequence is TGTGCCAGCAGCTTATCCAGAAGCAATCAGCCCCAGCATTTT. It specifies CASSLSRSNQPQHF.

The chain employs TRBV27 and TRBJ2-7; 7 bases match TRBD2. V dropped 8 bases and J dropped 2; count of bases not matched to a gene: 12. The CDR3 covers 15 residues. CDR1 MNHEY and CDR2 SMNVEV come from the germline V gene (reference sequence). The CDR3 sequence is CASEQERGKPYEQYF. As DNA, the CDR3 is TGTGCCAGCGAACAAGAGCGGGGCAAACCCTACGAGCAGTACTTC.